This T cell receptor beta chain came from a study of Graves' ophthalmopathy and Graves' hyperthyroidism. Study conclusions and caveats: Among thyroid clonotypes expanded above 0.001 frequency, most also appeared in blood.

The authors amplified TCR beta CDR3 regions, and they did so from RNA transcripts for repertoire sequencing. HTBI primers primed a first-round RT-PCR, and a second-round multiplex PCR followed. TCRdb fed the multiplex PCR reads into MiXCR, producing one record per CDR3 protein. The table shows more than 1,000,000 distinct CDR3 sequences, with around a third occurring only once. This clonotype was counted only a few times. Its antigen is as yet unknown. The CDR3 sequence is 13 residues long. The V end was cut by 6 bases, the J end by 5 bases, with 11 bases between. Ages of hyperthyroidism patients ran from 18 to 65, and their diagnoses were new, under 2 months' duration. Excluded were patients with other autoimmune diseases, uncontrolled infections, pregnancy or lactation. Diagnosis relied on clinical symptoms, serum thyroxine, TRAb, thyroid ultrasound and orbital computed tomography.

The rearrangement uses TRBV12-3 or TRBV12-4 and TRBJ1-5; D is uncertain. The source is an adult man with Graves' hyperthyroidism. Sequencing was done on a sample of peripheral blood or thyroid tissue (not recorded which). CDR3 nucleotide sequence: TGTGCCAGCAGCCCCGAATTGGATCAGCCCCAGCATTTT. This encodes CASSPELDQPQHF.